These 14 T cell receptor beta chains were all obtained from the same sample, sequenced in a study of blood T cell repertoires in COVID-19. Assay: immunoSEQ multiplex PCR; the TCRdb copy retains only in-frame clones and omits some. The data show around 190,000 clones, approximately 90% seen once. The sequencing input was peripheral blood. These receptors all come from a human donor in a cohort sampled during active COVID-19.

This chain uses TRBV4-2 with TRBJ1-1; D might be TRBD1 (5 bases). The germline V gene has CDR1 LGHNA and CDR2 YNFKEQ. Trimming pared 2 bases from V and 6 bases from J, leaving 10 bases between. CDR3 length: 13 residues. In nucleotides, the CDR3 is TGTGCCAGCAGCCAAAAGGGGTTTCCTGAAGCTTTCTTT. Its translation is CASSQKGFPEAFF.

The chain carries TRBV24-1 and TRBJ2-6; the D gene is possibly TRBD1 (5 bases). Trimming cost V 3 bases and J 1 base, with 6 bases left between them. The germline V gene has CDR1 KGHDR and CDR2 SFDVKD. The CDR3 consists of 15 residues. Here the CDR3 reads CATSDPGSGANVLTF. In DNA form, the CDR3 reads TGTGCCACCAGTGATCCAGGGTCTGGGGCCAACGTCCTGACTTTC.

In its sample, this clone was seen a few times. The rearrangement links TRBV12-3 or TRBV12-4 to TRBJ1-4; D not certain. The germline V and J ends were trimmed by 5 bases and 4 bases, with 2 bases remaining between them. The CDR3 runs 11 residues. CDR3 DNA: TGTGCCAGCAGTCATAATGAAAAACTGTTTTTT. Residues: CASSHNEKLFF.

V usage is TRBV7-2 and J usage is TRBJ2-1; 10 nucleotides align to TRBD2. The CDR3 is 15 residues long. Germline CDR1 reads SGHTA; CDR2 reads FQGNSA. V was pared by 1 base and J by 10 bases, with 7 bases of the junction left unmatched. CDR3 coding DNA: TGTGCCAGCAGCTTAGGGACTAGCGGAACGGGGGAGCAGTTCTTC. Protein: CASSLGTSGTGEQFF.

The chain employs TRBV24-1 and TRBJ1-5, with TRBD1 identical over 7 bases. Germline loops: CDR1 KGHDR, CDR2 SFDVKD. The CDR3 contains 21 residues. Germline trimming cut 1 base from V and 0 bases from J; bases unmatched to any gene: 17. In DNA form, the CDR3 reads TGTGCCACCAGTGATTTCGGACGACAGGGAAGTAACCCTTATAGCAATCAGCCCCAGCATTTT. This encodes CATSDFGRQGSNPYSNQPQHF.

The chain carries TRBV7-2 and TRBJ1-1; 8 positions agree with TRBD1. Germline values: CDR1 SGHTA, CDR2 FQGNSA. The CDR3 covers 15 residues. The V gene end was trimmed by 5 bases and the J gene end by 1 base; junction bases not matched to a gene: 6. The CDR3 sequence is CASSLLQGGNTEAFF. DNA of the CDR3: TGTGCCAGCAGCCTCCTACAGGGGGGGAACACTGAAGCTTTCTTT.

The J gene is TRBJ1-5, the V gene TRBV4-1, with a possible D match to TRBD1 (5 bases). V shed 2 bases and J shed 2 bases, with 19 bases lying between them. The CDR3 runs to 18 residues. Germline CDR1 reads MGHRA; CDR2 reads YSYEKL. For the CDR3, the DNA is TGCGCCAGCAGCCAATCGTCCGGGGGGGTAGGAGGCAATCAGCCCCAGCATTTT. Translation gives CASSQSSGGVGGNQPQHF.

The chain uses TRBV7-8 and TRBJ2-6; D may be TRBD1 (5 bases). Trimming stripped 1 base from V and 5 bases from J, with 15 bases between. Germline CDR1 and CDR2: SGHVS and FQNEAQ. CDR3 length: 17 amino acids. In DNA form, the CDR3 reads TGTGCCAGCAGCTTAGTAGGTGTCAGGGTGAGGGCCAACGTCCTGACTTTC. This sequence encodes CASSLVGVRVRANVLTF.

This clone was seen only a few times. This chain connects TRBV27 to TRBJ2-2, with TRBD2 matching over 7 bases. The V segment lost 3 bases and the J segment 4 bases; nucleotides outside the gene matches: 5. Germline loops: CDR1 MNHEY, CDR2 SMNVEV (reference sequence). The CDR3 runs to 15 residues. The CDR3 region has the DNA TGTGCCAGCAGTTTCCGGAGGACTAGCACCGGGGAGCTGTTTTTT. Encoded protein: CASSFRRTSTGELFF.

The count of this clone is one. V usage is TRBV7-2 and J usage is TRBJ2-1; TRBD1 aligns across 11 bases. V shed 7 bases and J 3 bases; nucleotides not matched to a gene: 5. The germline gives CDR1 SGHTA, CDR2 FQGNSA. This CDR3 comprises 15 residues. CDR3: CASIPGQGGYNEQFF. The CDR3 DNA reads TGTGCCAGCATTCCGGGACAGGGGGGCTACAATGAGCAGTTCTTC.

The chain couples TRBV30 to TRBJ2-7; TRBD2 might be the D (6 bases). Trimming left V 8 bases short and J 0 bases short, with 26 bases between. Germline V gives CDR1 GTSNPN, CDR2 SVGIG (reference sequence). The CDR3 extends over 17 amino acids. This CDR3 reads CATTRSGAKTASYEQYF. CDR3 bases: TGTGCCACCACCCGGTCGGGAGCAAAGACCGCCTCCTACGAGCAGTACTTC.

For the CDR3, the DNA is TGTGCCAGCAGCTTTCGGGTCGGGATAGTTGGTGAAAAACTGTTTTTT. Its translation: CASSFRVGIVGEKLFF. V and J are TRBV7-8 and TRBJ1-4; D not certain. Germline-derived CDR1 and CDR2 are SGHVS and FQNEAQ. This CDR3 is 16 amino acids long. The V end was cut by 3 bases, the J end by 7 bases, with 18 bases between.

This clone was detected a few times. V and J are TRBV24-1 and TRBJ2-3; 7 bases are a match to TRBD2. Germline V gene data show CDR1 as KGHDR and CDR2 as SFDVKD. The trim removed 4 bases at V and 0 bases at J, leaving 9 bases unmatched. This CDR3 has 17 amino acids. CDR3 protein: CATSDPAASGSTDTQYF. The CDR3 DNA reads TGTGCCACCAGTGACCCGGCGGCTAGCGGTAGCACAGATACGCAGTATTTT.

The V gene is TRBV19, the J gene TRBJ1-4; D is undetermined. V dropped 3 bases and J dropped 7 bases, with 18 bases sitting between them. Looked up from germline, CDR1 is LNHDA and CDR2 is SQIVND (reference sequence). There are 16 residues in the CDR3. CDR3 sequence reads: CASSIVFGRMSEKLFF. The CDR3 nucleotides read TGTGCCAGTAGTATCGTGTTTGGCAGGATGTCTGAAAAACTGTTTTTT.